What follows are 11 T cell receptor beta chains derived from one specimen sequenced in a study of blood T cell repertoires in COVID-19. The assay was immunoSEQ multiplex PCR, and TCRdb's table has in-frame clones only and misses some. Of 300,000 to 400,000 clones listed, 83% are singletons. The specimen sequenced was peripheral blood. These receptor sequences come from a man under 40 with active or convalescent COVID-19.

The V call is TRBV3-1 (or the pseudogene TRBV3-2), the J call TRBJ1-2, with 7 bases lining up with TRBD1. This CDR3 has 14 residues. The junction had 4 bases not matched to a gene; V was cut back by 2 bases and J by 4 bases. Germline V gene sequence: CDR1 LGHDT, CDR2 YNNKEL (reference sequence). The CDR3 nucleotides are TGTGCCAGCAGCCAAAACCGGGACAGCTATGGCTACACCTTC. Translated, it gives CASSQNRDSYGYTF.

This sequence joins TRBV5-1 and TRBJ1-1; 7 positions match TRBD1. Germline CDR1 is SGHRS and CDR2 is YFSETQ. The CDR3 is 15 residues long. The V gene end was trimmed by 5 bases and the J gene end by 4 bases; junction bases not matched to a gene: 11. CDR3 DNA sequence: TGCGCCAGCAGGGGACAGCTGCGAGGGCCCACTGAAGCTTTCTTT. Its protein is CASRGQLRGPTEAFF.

The chain couples TRBV6-2 or TRBV6-3 to TRBJ2-7; TRBD1 aligns across 9 bases. V lost 5 bases to trimming and J lost 2 bases; unmatched junction nucleotides: 4. The CDR3 consists of 14 residues. Germline lookup yields CDR1 MNHEY and CDR2 SVGEGT. The CDR3 nucleotides are TGTGCCAGCAGTATCAACAGGGGGCCCTACGAGCAGTACTTC. It translates to CASSINRGPYEQYF.

The rearrangement joins TRBV7-2 to TRBJ1-6; 7 bases agree with TRBD1. V was clipped by 0 bases and J by 7 bases; unmatched bases: 6. This CDR3 contains 16 residues. The germline CDR1 and CDR2 sequences are SGHTA and FQGNSA. The CDR3 region has the DNA TGTGCCAGCAGCTTAGCCCCAACAGGGGCCAATTCACCCCTCCACTTT. Its translation: CASSLAPTGANSPLHF.

This clone turned up a few times. The rearrangement joins TRBV13 to TRBJ1-2; D gene unclear. V was cut by 4 bases and J by 4 bases, with 13 bases left in between. Germline V gives CDR1 PRHDT, CDR2 FYEKMQ (reference sequence). This CDR3 has 14 residues. DNA of the CDR3: TGTGCCAGCAGCTCCGGCCCGGGAGGCTATGGCTACACCTTC. This sequence encodes CASSSGPGGYGYTF.

This chain uses TRBV15 with TRBJ1-4; no clear D. The V gene's germline CDR1 is LNHNV and CDR2 YYDKDF (reference sequence). V was pared by 0 bases and J by 6 bases, with 11 bases between. This CDR3 is built from 15 residues. CDR3 sequence (DNA): TGTGCCACCAGCAGAGATCCGGGAAGTGATGAAAAACTGTTTTTT. It specifies CATSRDPGSDEKLFF.

The V call is TRBV11-2, the J call TRBJ2-3; tentatively, D is TRBD1 (6 bases). The germline V gene encodes CDR1 SGHAT and CDR2 FQNNGV. Trimming removed 1 base at V and 0 bases at J, with 11 bases between. CDR3 length: 16 amino acids. DNA for the CDR3: TGTGCCAGCAGCTTAGTCGGGACATATAGCACAGATACGCAGTATTTT. Encoded protein: CASSLVGTYSTDTQYF.

The chain has TRBV4-1 and TRBJ1-3; no clear D gene. This CDR3 has 16 residues. V lost 1 base to trimming and J lost 3 bases, with 13 bases between them. In germline, CDR1 is MGHRA, CDR2 YSYEKL. CDR3 sequence (DNA): TGCGCCAGCAGCCAAGGCTTCGAGGGTGGTGGAAACACCATATATTTT. Residues: CASSQGFEGGGNTIYF.

The V call is TRBV29-1, the J call TRBJ2-3; possible D gene TRBD2, 6 bases. The CDR3 consists of 12 residues. Germline loops: CDR1 SQVTM, CDR2 ANQGSEA. Between the trimmed V and J ends, which lost 4 bases and 4 bases, there was a span of 9 bases. This chain's CDR3 is CSVAGAADTQYF. The CDR3 DNA is TGCAGCGTTGCGGGAGCCGCAGATACGCAGTATTTT.

J is TRBJ1-5 and V is TRBV6-6, with D uncertain. Trimming cost V 4 bases and J 4 bases, with 14 bases left between them. The CDR3 is 15 residues long. Germline loops: CDR1 MNHNY, CDR2 SVGAGI (reference sequence). The DNA of the CDR3 is TGTGCCAGCAGTTCGGGTCCTTTTGGAAATCAGCCCCAGCATTTT. Protein product: CASSSGPFGNQPQHF.

V usage is TRBV29-1 and J usage is TRBJ1-2; D not certain. This CDR3 comprises 16 residues. Germline CDR1 SQVTM, CDR2 ANQGSEA. Trimming pared 3 bases from V and 1 base from J, leaving 18 bases between. For the CDR3, the DNA is TGCAGCGTTGACACCCGGACGGAGGGATATAACTATGGCTACACCTTC. Protein sequence: CSVDTRTEGYNYGYTF.